The TCR beta chain described here comes from a study of T cells in localized non-small cell lung cancer. General study findings and limits: Sequencing involved a lone tumor region, leaving heterogeneity possible. Of the top 100 tumor clones, median about 56 were in adjacent lung, 25 to 35 among its top 100. There was higher T cell clonality in uninvolved adjacent lung than in tumor, and it was highest there.

By its share, this clone is large. Its antigen is still unknown. V lost 3 bases, J lost 11 bases, and 2 bases stayed unmatched. CDR1 and CDR2 from the germline V gene are MGHDK and SYGVNS. The CDR3 is 13 amino acids. This table comes from immunoSEQ multiplex PCR, and its TCRdb copy is limited to in-frame clones, with some not included. The table has roughly 72,000 clones, approximately 80% seen once. The source of this sequence is a female donor at least 60 years old with stage I lung adenocarcinoma. Sequenced here: peripheral blood, sampled before any cancer treatment. V is TRBV25-1 and J is TRBJ1-4; 11 nucleotides align to TRBD1. DNA of the CDR3: TGTGCCAGCAGTGACGGGGACAGGGGGAAACTGTTTTTT. Translated: CASSDGDRGKLFF.